This T cell receptor beta chain was documented in a study of OX40 agonist ivuxolimab in advanced cancers. Looking at the study overall: Cohort: about 80% men, mean age approximately 66, aged about 23 to 80.

CDR1 and CDR2 from the germline V gene are LNHDA and SQIVND (reference sequence). V was shortened by 4 bases and J by 4 bases, with 6 bases between the two germline ends. The CDR3 contains 12 residues. Study results and limitations: Circulating CD4+ and CD8+ T cells showed clonal expansion by week 6 at 0.1 to 3.0 mg/kg.

The data were produced by immunoSEQ multiplex PCR, yet TCRdb's version contains in-frame clones alone and is incomplete. Altogether about 82,000 clones are present, roughly 92% being singletons, with the ten largest covering 0.55% to 0.65%. On this clone itself: The target antigen is unknown.

This sequence joins TRBV19 and TRBJ2-3, with D perhaps matching TRBD2 (5 bases). This receptor was identified in an adult with an advanced solid tumor such as melanoma, head and neck, liver or kidney cancer. Sequencing was performed on CD4+ or CD8+ T cells sorted from blood, taken in a trial of the OX40 agonist ivuxolimab. CDR3 bases: TGTGCCAGTAGTAGAGGGCCAGATACGCAGTATTTT. It is translated as CASSRGPDTQYF.